The source of this T cell receptor (beta chain) is a study of blood T cell repertoires in COVID-19. Study-wide context: Material from acute and convalescent COVID-19 was sourced from the United States, Italy and Spain. T cells, B-cell-depleted T cells, or PBMCs supplied cDNA or gDNA.

In Seattle, patients joined the study during active infection and were tracked longitudinally. Trimming took 0 bases from V and 8 from J; bases not matched to a gene: 6. The CDR3 has 14 residues. The V gene's germline CDR1 is MGHRA and CDR2 YSYEKL. In the case of this clone: The sample has other DNA sequences that encode this CDR3 too.

Here immunoSEQ multiplex PCR was the method, and the copy in TCRdb shows in-frame clones only, minus some. The sample lists just over 350,000 clones; approximately 86% were seen once. The specimen sequenced was peripheral blood. The sequence derives from a woman aged 55-75 years with COVID-19, enrolled during active disease. This chain connects TRBV4-1 to TRBJ1-2, with 7 bases identical to TRBD1. This chain's CDR3 is CASSQDPGGRGYTF. The CDR3 DNA sequence: TGCGCCAGCAGCCAAGATCCAGGGGGTAGAGGCTACACCTTC.